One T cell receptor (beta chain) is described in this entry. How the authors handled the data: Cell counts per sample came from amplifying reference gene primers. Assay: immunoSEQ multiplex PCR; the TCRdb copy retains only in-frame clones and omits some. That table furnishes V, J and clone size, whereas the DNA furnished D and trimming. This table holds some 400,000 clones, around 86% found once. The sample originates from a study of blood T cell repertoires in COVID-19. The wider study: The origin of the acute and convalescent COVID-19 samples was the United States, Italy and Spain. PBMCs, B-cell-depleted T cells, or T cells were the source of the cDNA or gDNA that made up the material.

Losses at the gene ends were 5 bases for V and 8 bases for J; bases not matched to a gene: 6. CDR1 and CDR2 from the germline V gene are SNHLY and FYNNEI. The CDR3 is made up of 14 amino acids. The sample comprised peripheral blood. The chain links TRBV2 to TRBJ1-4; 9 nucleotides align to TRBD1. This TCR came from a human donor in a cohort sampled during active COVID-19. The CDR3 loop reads CASSYRGLSEKLFF. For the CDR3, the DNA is TGTGCCAGCAGTTACAGGGGGCTCAGCGAAAAACTGTTTTTT.